Listed below are T cell receptor beta chains from one sample, sequenced in a study of blood T cells in healthy people across ages. TCRdb redid the calling of the 5' RACE reads with MiXCR, one entry per CDR3 protein. The sample contains some 890,000 distinct CDR3 sequences, 25% to 30% of which appear only once. The same specimen was also included in a second study, on T cells of mothers and their children.

The sequenced sample consisted of blood. Receptors were obtained from a woman between 35 and 50 years old in good health. CDR3s include the opening cysteine and the closing phenylalanine or tryptophan. A D gene is named only where the DNA matches it firmly. For some rows the clone size is stated as once, few or many, or as a class when expanded; others skip it.

D gene,V gene,clone size,J gene,CDR3 DNA,CDR3 protein
TRBD1,TRBV10-3,.,TRBJ1-1,TGTGCCATCACCCCGGGACAGGGTATGAACACTGAAGCTTTCTTT,CAITPGQGMNTEAFF
TRBD1,TRBV9,once,TRBJ2-7,TGTGCCAGCAGCCCCAGGGACAGCCTCTGCGAGCAGTACTTC,CASSPRDSLCEQYF
TRBD1,TRBV4-1,.,TRBJ2-1,TGCGCCAGCAGCCGGAACAGGGGGGATTACAATGAGCAGTTCTTC,CASSRNRGDYNEQFF
.,TRBV11-2,few,TRBJ2-7,TGTGCCAGCAGCTCCCTGGGACCCGGGACACAACGCTACGAGCAGTACTTC,CASSSLGPGTQRYEQYF
TRBD1,TRBV6-6,many,TRBJ1-2,TGTGCCAGCAGTCTCCTAGGACAGGGGCATGGCTACACCTTC,CASSLLGQGHGYTF
.,TRBV21-1,once,TRBJ2-7,TGTGCCAGCAGCCCTAAGGACAAGGATTCAGGGCAGTACTTC,CASSPKDKDSGQYF
TRBD2,TRBV5-8,many,TRBJ2-7,TGTGCCAGCAGCAAAGGACTAGCAGTCTACGAGCAGTACTTC,CASSKGLAVYEQYF
TRBD2,TRBV20-1,many,TRBJ2-5,TGCAGTGCTAGAGTGATGGCTGAGTGGAGACTAGCGGGGGGGGCTACTCTAGAGACCCAGTACTTC,CSARVMAEWRLAGGATLETQYF
TRBD1,TRBV4-3,many,TRBJ2-7,TGCGCCAGCAGCCAAGATAGAGGACAGGGGAAGTACGAGCAGTACTTC,CASSQDRGQGKYEQYF
TRBD2,TRBV2,few,TRBJ2-1,TGTGCCAGCAGTGATAACGGACTAGCGGCCAATGAGCAGTTCTTC,CASSDNGLAANEQFF
.,TRBV9,many,TRBJ1-2,TGTGCCAGCACCCTCGGAGGGGACTATGGCTACACCTTC,CASTLGGDYGYTF
.,TRBV24-1,few,TRBJ2-3,TGTGCCACCAGTGACGGGGATCTGGATACGCAGTATTTT,CATSDGDLDTQYF
.,TRBV6-1,few,TRBJ2-3,TGTGCCAGCAGTGACCTAGGGACGGGCACAGATACGCAGTATTTT,CASSDLGTGTDTQYF
.,TRBV7-8,.,TRBJ2-5,TGTGCCGGCAGTCCCCACGGGGAGACCCAGTACTTC,CAGSPHGETQYF
.,TRBV7-9,many,TRBJ2-7,TGTGCCAGCAGCACCCAGACGGGGGAAACCTACGAGCAGTACTTC,CASSTQTGETYEQYF
TRBD2,TRBV7-6,few,TRBJ2-7,TGTGCCAGCAGCCTCCGGATAGCGGGGGGGCTCAATGAGCAGTACTTC,CASSLRIAGGLNEQYF
TRBD1,TRBV15,many,TRBJ2-7,TGTGCCACCAGCCCGGACAGGGTTTCATCCTACGAGCAGTACTTC,CATSPDRVSSYEQYF
.,TRBV6-2/TRBV6-3,.,TRBJ2-6,TGTGCCAGCAGTTGCGGGTCCGGGGCCAACGTCCTGACTTTC,CASSCGSGANVLTF
.,TRBV12-3/TRBV12-4,few,TRBJ1-1,TGTGCCAGCAGTTTGAGTGGTAGAAGTGAAGCTTTCTTT,CASSLSGRSEAFF
.,TRBV20-1,.,TRBJ1-5,TGCAGTGCCACCAAGGGGACTCAGCCCCAGCATTTT,CSATKGTQPQHF